This TCR beta chain appears in the sequencing data of a study of tumor-infiltrating lymphocytes in primary liver carcinoma. For the study at large: The patients, men and women alike, were aged 30 to 69 years. Overall study findings and caveats: Tumor region pairs showed greater overlap than either tumor-adjacent or tumor-blood pairs did. Blood trailed tumors significantly in top-250-clone fraction (p = 0.039).

The authors made TCR beta cDNA from 500 to 600 ng total RNA with a constant-region primer. Modified slightly, ARM-PCR produced TCR beta libraries over three nested multiplex PCR rounds. Each of the first two PCR rounds ran approximately 10 cycles with TRBV1-TRBV30 forward and C-beta reverse primers. TCRdb recomputed calls from the multiplex PCR reads with MiXCR, one row per CDR3 protein. Among some 94,000 distinct CDR3 sequences listed, about three quarters were seen once. A word on this clonotype: Its antigen remains unknown. An end of the junction does not agree with germline; a read error may underlie this.

This CDR3 contains 15 residues. Germline lookup yields CDR1 SNHLY and CDR2 FYNNEI. Starting material for RNA and DNA co-extraction consisted of roughly 17-31 mg of unsorted bulk tissue. V gene TRBV2 combines with J gene TRBJ1-6; tentative D call: TRBD1 (6 bases). The sample taken for sequencing was liver tumor tissue from sampling region 5. The subset denotes: tumor region T5, tumor centre. This TCR derives from a woman in her fifties or sixties with primary liver carcinoma and hepatitis B virus infection. CDR3 residues: CASSVGTGRNSPLNF. The CDR3 bases are TGTGCCAGCAGTGTCGGTACAGGGAGAAACTCACCCCTCAACTTT.